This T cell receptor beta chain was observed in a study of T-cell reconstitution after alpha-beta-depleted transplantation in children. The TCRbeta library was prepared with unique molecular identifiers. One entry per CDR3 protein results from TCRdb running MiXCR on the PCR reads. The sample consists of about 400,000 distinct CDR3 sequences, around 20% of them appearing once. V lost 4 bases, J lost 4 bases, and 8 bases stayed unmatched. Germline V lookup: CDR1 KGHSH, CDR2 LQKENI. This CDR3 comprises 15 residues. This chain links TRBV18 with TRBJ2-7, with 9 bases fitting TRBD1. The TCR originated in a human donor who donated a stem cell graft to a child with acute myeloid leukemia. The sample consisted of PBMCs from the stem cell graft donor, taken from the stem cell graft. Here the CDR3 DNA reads TGTGCCAGCTCACTCCCCGGGACAGGGATATACGAGCAGTACTTC. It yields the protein CASSLPGTGIYEQYF.